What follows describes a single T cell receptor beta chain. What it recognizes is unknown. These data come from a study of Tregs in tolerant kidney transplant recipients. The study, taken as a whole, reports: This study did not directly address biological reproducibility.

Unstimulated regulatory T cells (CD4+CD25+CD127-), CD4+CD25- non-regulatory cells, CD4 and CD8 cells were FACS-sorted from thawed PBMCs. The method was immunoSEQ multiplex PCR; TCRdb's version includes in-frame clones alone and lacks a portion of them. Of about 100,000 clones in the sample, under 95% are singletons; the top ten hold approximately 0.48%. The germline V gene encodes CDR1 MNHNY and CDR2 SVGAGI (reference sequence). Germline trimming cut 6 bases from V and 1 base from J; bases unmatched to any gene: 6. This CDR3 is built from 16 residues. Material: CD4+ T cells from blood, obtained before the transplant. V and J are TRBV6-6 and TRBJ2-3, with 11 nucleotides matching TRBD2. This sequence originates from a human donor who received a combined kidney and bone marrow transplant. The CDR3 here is CASSVPTSGGTDTQYF. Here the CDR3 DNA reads TGTGCCAGCAGCGTACCGACTAGCGGGGGCACAGATACGCAGTATTTT.